One sample yielded the 21 T cell receptor beta chains listed below, sequenced in a study of T cell responses to AZD1222 COVID-19 vaccine. Generated by immunoSEQ multiplex PCR, the TCRdb table keeps only in-frame clones and is missing some. This table has 200,000 or so clones, 75% to 90% appearing once. The source material was peripheral blood, sampled on day 0 of AZD1222 vaccination. The receptor source for this set is an adult in good health.

The count of this clone is one. The chain carries TRBV28 and TRBJ2-5, with D possibly TRBD2 on 5 matching bases. This CDR3 has 13 residues. Germline V gene lookup returns CDR1 MDHEN and CDR2 SYDVKM. Trimming pared 10 bases from V and 4 bases from J, leaving 16 bases between. Written as DNA, the CDR3 is TGTGCCACCGAGGACGGGGTGGGAGAGACCCAGTACTTC. Amino acid sequence: CATEDGVGETQYF. Combining the CDR3 with reference TRBV28 and TRBJ2-5 gives the whole variable domain DVKVTQSSRYLVKRTGEKVFLECVQDMDHENMFWYRQDPGLGLRLIYFSYDVKMKEKGDIPEGYSVSREKKERFSLILESASTNQTSMYLCATEDGVGETQYFGPGTRLLVL.

The chain recombines TRBV18 with TRBJ1-1, with TRBD1 as a possible D gene (5 bases). Germline CDR1 and CDR2: KGHSH and LQKENI. With 6 bases removed from V and 1 base from J, the gap between germline ends came to 9 bases. There are 13 residues in the CDR3. The CDR3 nucleotides read TGTGCCAGCTCTTGGGGCCGGAACACTGAAGCTTTCTTT. Amino acid sequence: CASSWGRNTEAFF.

The rearrangement links TRBV30 to TRBJ2-5; D gene ambiguous. The germline gives CDR1 GTSNPN, CDR2 SVGIG (reference sequence). Between the trimmed V and J ends, which lost 1 base and 5 bases, there was a span of 11 bases. CDR3 size: 13 residues. CDR3 residues: CAWSESGWETQYF. Here the CDR3 DNA reads TGTGCCTGGAGTGAGTCGGGCTGGGAGACCCAGTACTTC.

This chain connects TRBV6-5 to TRBJ1-4; 10 bases are a match to TRBD1. The length of the CDR3 is 16 residues. CDR1 is MNHEY, CDR2 SVGAGI, per germline. The V segment lost 4 bases and the J segment 8 bases; nucleotides outside the gene matches: 10. CDR3 amino acids: CASSSLRTGGREKLFF. The CDR3 bases are TGTGCCAGCAGTTCCCTCCGGACAGGGGGAAGGGAAAAACTGTTTTTT.

The chain uses TRBV6-6 and TRBJ1-1, with D tentatively TRBD1 (5 bases). The CDR3 runs 14 residues. Germline V gives CDR1 MNHNY, CDR2 SVGAGI (reference sequence). Trimming left V 2 bases short and J 5 bases short, with 12 bases between. In DNA, the CDR3 is TGTGCCAGCAGTTACCCGGGGGGTGGAACTGAAGCTTTCTTT. Its translation: CASSYPGGGTEAFF.

This rearrangement joins TRBV28 to TRBJ2-7; a possible D gene is TRBD1 (6 bases). This CDR3 has 16 residues. V was clipped by 4 bases and J by 0 bases, with 16 bases between them. Germline V gives CDR1 MDHEN, CDR2 SYDVKM. The CDR3 here is CASSSAGVSSSYEQYF. CDR3 bases: TGTGCCAGCAGTTCTGCAGGGGTTTCCAGCTCCTACGAGCAGTACTTC.

The V call is TRBV3-1 (or the pseudogene TRBV3-2), the J call TRBJ2-1; D ambiguous. There are 14 residues in the CDR3. Germline CDR1 reads LGHDT; CDR2 reads YNNKEL (reference sequence). The V end was cut by 0 bases, the J end by 15 bases, with 18 bases between. CDR3 coding DNA: TGTGCCAGCAGCCAAGACTCCTATTCGGAGAAGGCGTTCTTC. It codes for CASSQDSYSEKAFF.

The chain recombines TRBV19 with TRBJ1-5; no clear D. The V and J ends lost 3 bases and 3 bases respectively, with 18 bases between them. The CDR3 spans 17 residues. From germline, CDR1 is LNHDA and CDR2 SQIVND (reference sequence). The CDR3 coding sequence is TGTGCCAGTAGTATGGAGGAGGAGAGAAGACTCAATCAGCCCCAGCATTTT. Its translation: CASSMEEERRLNQPQHF.

The J gene is TRBJ2-1, the V gene TRBV29-1; 12 bases fit TRBD2. The V gene end was trimmed by 7 bases and the J gene end by 3 bases; junction bases not matched to a gene: 1. Germline assignment: CDR1 SQVTM and CDR2 ANQGSEA. The CDR3 has 13 amino acids. As DNA, the CDR3 is TGCAGCGGACTAGCGGGAGTCTACAATGAGCAGTTCTTC. Translated: CSGLAGVYNEQFF.

The chain couples TRBV28 to TRBJ2-1, with 9 bases aligning to TRBD2. The CDR3 sequence is 17 residues long. Germline trimming cut 4 bases from V and 7 bases from J; bases unmatched to any gene: 14. Germline V gene data show CDR1 as MDHEN and CDR2 as SYDVKM. Here the CDR3 DNA reads TGTGCCAGCAGTTCCTCCTTACTAGGCGGGGGGGCGAATGAGCAGTTCTTC. Protein sequence: CASSSSLLGGGANEQFF.

The CDR3 here is CASSLFPDRGEAFF. CDR3 nucleotides: TGTGCCAGCAGTTTATTTCCGGACAGGGGTGAAGCTTTCTTT. This chain uses TRBV28 with TRBJ1-1; 9 positions match TRBD1. Germline V gene sequence: CDR1 MDHEN, CDR2 SYDVKM. The CDR3 has 14 residues. V gave up 1 base and J gave up 7 bases; unmatched junction bases: 4.

The sample holds one count of this clone. The J gene is TRBJ2-2, the V gene TRBV5-1; unclear D gene. CDR1 is SGHRS, CDR2 YFSETQ, per germline. This CDR3 comprises 14 residues. The V and J ends lost 0 bases and 4 bases respectively, with 7 bases between them. CDR3 sequence reads: CASSLVSLTGELFF. For the CDR3, the DNA is TGCGCCAGCAGCTTGGTTTCGCTCACCGGGGAGCTGTTTTTT.

As regards this clone: The junction does not match germline at one end; this may be a read error. The chain is built from TRBV12-5 and TRBJ2-5; D is perhaps TRBD2 (6 bases). CDR3 length: 12 residues. In germline, CDR1 is LGHNT, CDR2 FRNRAP. CDR3 amino acids: CASAKTDSGPNF. The CDR3 nucleotides read TGTGCTAGTGCCAAAACCGATAGCGGACCCAACTTC.

The V and J genes are TRBV2 and TRBJ2-7; 8 bases align to TRBD1. The CDR3 extends over 13 amino acids. V was pared by 7 bases and J by 0 bases, with 2 bases of the junction left unmatched. The V gene's germline CDR1 is SNHLY and CDR2 FYNNEI. CDR3 residues: CASNTGGSYEQYF. CDR3 DNA: TGTGCCAGCAACACAGGGGGCTCCTACGAGCAGTACTTC.

This chain links TRBV9 with TRBJ2-3; a weak D match, TRBD2 (7 bases). CDR3 length: 16 residues. The germline CDR1 and CDR2 sequences are SGDLS and YYNGEE. Between the trimmed V and J ends, which lost 0 bases and 4 bases, there was a span of 15 bases. Here the CDR3 DNA reads TGTGCCAGCAGCGTAGGGATGAGGGGGGGCTCAGATACGCAGTATTTT. It encodes CASSVGMRGGSDTQYF.

This chain links TRBV9 with TRBJ1-4; the D gene is possibly TRBD1 (5 bases). The CDR3 covers 15 residues. V dropped 4 bases and J dropped 6 bases, with 16 bases sitting between them. The germline CDR1 and CDR2 sequences are SGDLS and YYNGEE. CDR3 in DNA: TGTGCCAGCAGCTCCCTCTTGGGGGTTTATGAAAAACTGTTTTTT. This gives the protein CASSSLLGVYEKLFF. The full variable domain, its missing parts supplied by reference TRBV9 and TRBJ1-4, is DSGVTQTPKHLITATGQRVTLRCSPRSGDLSVYWYQQSLDQGLQFLIQYYNGEERAKGNILERFSAQQFPDLHSELNLSSLELGDSALYFCASSSLLGVYEKLFFGSGTQLSVL.

The chain has TRBV28 and TRBJ1-6, with D possibly matching TRBD1 (5 bases). The V end was cut by 7 bases, the J end by 7 bases, with 14 bases between. The CDR3 length is 14 residues. Germline CDR1 is MDHEN and CDR2 is SYDVKM. This CDR3 is CASKGPVPNSPLHF. CDR3 sequence (DNA): TGTGCCAGCAAGGGGCCGGTGCCAAATTCACCCCTCCACTTT.

The chain uses TRBV6-5 and TRBJ1-2; a weak D match, TRBD1 (5 bases). This CDR3 comprises 13 residues. Germline V CDR1 and CDR2: MNHEY, SVGAGI. The V and J ends lost 2 bases and 6 bases respectively, with 10 bases between them. The CDR3 loop reads CASSYGGVNGYTF. Here the CDR3 DNA reads TGTGCCAGCAGTTACGGAGGGGTAAATGGCTACACCTTC.

CDR3 coding DNA: TGTGCCAGCAGCTTGAACTCGCCGGATAATTCACCCCTCCACTTT. Translation: CASSLNSPDNSPLHF. This chain links TRBV11-1 with TRBJ1-6; D not certain. V was trimmed by 3 bases and J by 5 bases, leaving 11 bases between them. Germline CDR1 reads SGHAT; CDR2 reads FQDESV (reference sequence). The CDR3 contains 15 residues.

The chain couples TRBV10-3 to TRBJ1-1, with TRBD1 matching over 7 bases. The CDR3 has 14 amino acids. V was pared by 6 bases and J by 0 bases, with 4 bases of the junction left unmatched. The germline V gene encodes CDR1 ENHRY and CDR2 SYGVKD. In nucleotides, the CDR3 is TGTGCCATCAGCAAGGACAGGTTGAACACTGAAGCTTTCTTT. Protein sequence: CAISKDRLNTEAFF.

The gene calls are TRBV28 and TRBJ1-2; 9 nucleotides match TRBD1. V dropped 4 bases and J dropped 5; count of bases not matched to a gene: 8. CDR1 MDHEN and CDR2 SYDVKM come from the germline V gene. The CDR3 totals 15 residues. The DNA for the CDR3 is TGTGCCAGCAGTTACCGAGCGACAGGGGGATATGGCTACACCTTC. Translating it yields CASSYRATGGYGYTF.